Shown below are 23 T cell receptor beta chains from a single sample sequenced in a study of PD-1 blockade in classical Hodgkin lymphoma. The repertoire was sequenced with immunoSEQ multiplex PCR; TCRdb's copy has only in-frame clones and lacks some. The profile covers 90,000 to 130,000 clones, with roughly 87% appearing a single time and 15% to 20% taken by the ten largest. With no exception, relapse followed autologous stem cell transplantation in all patients, and brentuximab vedotin exposure varied. Here the sequenced sample was peripheral blood mononuclear cells (PBMCs), taken before the second cycle of nivolumab. The receptor set was obtained from a human donor with classical Hodgkin lymphoma.

This clone appeared once. The chain employs TRBV5-1 and TRBJ2-1; 11 bases fit TRBD2. The CDR3 runs to 16 residues. Germline loops: CDR1 SGHRS, CDR2 YFSETQ. V was clipped by 0 bases and J by 3 bases; unmatched bases: 2. CDR3 DNA: TGCGCCAGCAGCTTGGGGGGACTAGCGGACTACAATGAGCAGTTCTTC. It specifies CASSLGGLADYNEQFF.

This chain's CDR3 is CASSQDRDEQYF. Here the CDR3 DNA reads TGTGCCAGCAGCCAGGACAGGGACGAGCAGTACTTC. The chain couples TRBV5-5 to TRBJ2-7; 8 bases are a match to TRBD1. CDR3 length equals 12 residues. V dropped 4 bases and J dropped 5; count of bases not matched to a gene: 2. Germline V gene lookup returns CDR1 SGHKS and CDR2 YYEKEE (reference sequence).

The chain combines TRBV11-3 with TRBJ2-3; D is possibly TRBD2 (5 bases). The length of the CDR3 is 14 residues. Germline CDR1 is SGHNT and CDR2 is YENEEA. Trimming took 5 bases from V and 4 from J, leaving 13 bases between them. CDR3 DNA sequence: TGTGCCAGCAGCATCCGGGATTCGCCAGATACGCAGTATTTT. Protein sequence: CASSIRDSPDTQYF.

The genes are TRBV19 and TRBJ2-2, with D hard to call. Trimming shortened V by 7 bases and J by 0 bases, and 15 bases separated the two germline ends. Germline CDR1 LNHDA, CDR2 SQIVND (reference sequence). This CDR3 region has 16 residues. This CDR3 is CASKGSKLSNTGELFF. Here the CDR3 DNA reads TGTGCCAGTAAGGGATCCAAGTTGTCGAACACCGGGGAGCTGTTTTTT.

The chain has TRBV10-3 and TRBJ1-5; the match to TRBD1 covers 7 bases. Germline V lookup: CDR1 ENHRY, CDR2 SYGVKD. The ends lost 10 bases at V and 0 bases at J; junction bases unmatched: 9. This CDR3 spans 15 amino acids. CDR3 residues: CATQQGPDSNQPQHF. In nucleotides, the CDR3 is TGTGCCACACAACAGGGGCCAGATAGCAATCAGCCCCAGCATTTT.

This clone was observed once. J is TRBJ2-7 and V is TRBV5-1; 9 nucleotides match TRBD1. J lost 0 bases, V lost 3 bases, and 4 bases had no gene match. CDR1 and CDR2 from the germline V gene are SGHRS and YFSETQ. CDR3 length: 15 residues. The CDR3 reads CASSSDRGYSYEQYF. DNA of the CDR3: TGCGCCAGCAGCTCGGACAGGGGTTACTCCTACGAGCAGTACTTC.

The chain uses TRBV18 and TRBJ2-5, with D tentatively TRBD1 (5 bases). Germline V gene sequence: CDR1 KGHSH, CDR2 LQKENI. Trimming stripped 2 bases from V and 5 bases from J, with 18 bases between. This CDR3 has 16 residues. The CDR3 is CASSPRGAQAGETQYF. In DNA, the CDR3 is TGTGCCAGCTCACCAAGAGGAGCGCAAGCAGGGGAGACCCAGTACTTC.

This chain's CDR3 is CASSNPYSAEAFF. CDR3 DNA sequence: TGTGCCAGCAGCAATCCCTATAGCGCTGAAGCTTTCTTT. The genes are TRBV6-5 and TRBJ1-1; D is undetermined. V was pared by 6 bases and J by 6 bases, with 14 bases between. Germline V gene lookup returns CDR1 MNHEY and CDR2 SVGAGI. The CDR3 length is 13 residues.

The chain employs TRBV5-5 and TRBJ1-4; D remains ambiguous. V was pared by 6 bases and J by 0 bases, with 18 bases between. This CDR3 spans 17 amino acids. In germline, CDR1 is SGHKS, CDR2 YYEKEE (reference sequence). DNA for the CDR3: TGTGCCAGCAACGTGGGGATGGTGGCGTCAACTAATGAAAAACTGTTTTTT. This codes for CASNVGMVASTNEKLFF.

The chain employs TRBV10-3 and TRBJ1-2; 7 bases map to TRBD1. Germline V gene lookup returns CDR1 ENHRY and CDR2 SYGVKD. The CDR3 has 15 amino acids. V shed 6 bases, J shed 8 bases, and the junction held 15 bases outside the gene matches. For the CDR3, the DNA is TGTGCCATCAGCCGGACAGGCCCAAGGGTCTGGGGCTACACCTTC. Translated: CAISRTGPRVWGYTF.

This chain joins TRBV5-6 and TRBJ2-7; no clear D. The CDR3 length is 13 residues. The V end was cut by 2 bases, the J end by 4 bases, with 10 bases between. Germline assignment: CDR1 SGHDT and CDR2 YYEEEE. The CDR3, as DNA: TGTGCCAGCAGCTTCTCCGCAGGTTACGAGCAGTACTTC. This codes for CASSFSAGYEQYF.

The chain has TRBV7-9 and TRBJ1-2, with a possible D match to TRBD1 (6 bases). The CDR3 is 15 amino acids. The V end was cut by 3 bases, the J end by 0 bases, with 11 bases between. Per germline, CDR1 SEHNR and CDR2 FQNEAQ (reference sequence). The CDR3 DNA is TGTGCCAGCAGCTTGGGGACAAGAGCTAACTATGGCTACACCTTC. This codes for CASSLGTRANYGYTF.

The chain uses TRBV7-2 and TRBJ2-1; 9 nucleotides align to TRBD2. CDR3 length: 14 residues. V gave up 6 bases and J gave up 6 bases; unmatched junction bases: 6. CDR1 is SGHTA and CDR2 is FQGNSA in the germline V gene. The CDR3 region is CASRPSGAFNEQFF. Here the CDR3 DNA reads TGTGCCAGCAGGCCTAGCGGGGCCTTCAATGAGCAGTTCTTC.

This rearrangement joins TRBV5-1 to TRBJ1-1, with no clear D. In germline, CDR1 is SGHRS, CDR2 YFSETQ. With 0 bases removed from V and 4 bases from J, the gap between germline ends came to 10 bases. There are 14 residues in the CDR3. In nucleotides, the CDR3 is TGCGCCAGCAGCTTGGCCGGCAGGAGCACTGAAGCTTTCTTT. Protein: CASSLAGRSTEAFF.

This clone was seen only once. V usage is TRBV19 and J usage is TRBJ1-4; 9 nucleotides match TRBD1. Germline CDR1 and CDR2: LNHDA and SQIVND (reference sequence). The CDR3 length is 15 residues. V gave up 5 bases and J gave up 7 bases; unmatched junction bases: 8. CDR3 DNA: TGTGCCAGTAGTCCCCAGGACAGGGGAACTGAAAAACTGTTTTTT. This gives the protein CASSPQDRGTEKLFF.

This sequence joins TRBV28 and TRBJ1-5; the D is unclear. CDR1 MDHEN and CDR2 SYDVKM come from the germline V gene. V was trimmed by 3 bases and J by 3 bases, leaving 15 bases between them. This CDR3 comprises 16 residues. The DNA for the CDR3 is TGTGCCAGCAGTTTGTATGGCGGAATTTTCAATCAGCCCCAGCATTTT. It is translated as CASSLYGGIFNQPQHF.

V gene TRBV15 combines with J gene TRBJ1-1; TRBD1 matches 9 bases. CDR1 and CDR2 from the germline V gene are LNHNV and YYDKDF (reference sequence). J gave up 5 bases and V 0 bases, and 10 bases lay outside the gene matches. This CDR3 is built from 17 residues. The CDR3, as DNA: TGTGCCACCAGCAGAGATCGGGTACAGGGGGCGAGGACTGAAGCTTTCTTT. Residues: CATSRDRVQGARTEAFF.

There are a few counts of this clone. The chain links TRBV11-3 to TRBJ1-1; D is unresolved. Germline V gives CDR1 SGHNT, CDR2 YENEEA. Trimming took off 5 bases at V and 2 bases at J, with 12 bases between the two ends. The CDR3 is made up of 14 amino acids. The CDR3 loop is CASSEGRGNTEAFF. DNA of the CDR3: TGTGCCAGCAGCGAAGGGCGGGGAAACACTGAAGCTTTCTTT.

The chain is built from TRBV10-1 and TRBJ1-1; 7 bases map to TRBD1. CDR1 is WNHNN and CDR2 is SYGVQD in the germline V gene (reference sequence). This CDR3 comprises 14 residues. Germline trimming cut 4 bases from V and 5 bases from J; bases unmatched to any gene: 7. The CDR3 DNA follows: TGCGCCAGCAGTGTAGACAGGGCGAGGACTGAAGCTTTCTTT. This translates into CASSVDRARTEAFF.

The count of this clone is one. This chain connects TRBV28 to TRBJ2-5; D is unclear. The germline gives CDR1 MDHEN, CDR2 SYDVKM. Between the trimmed V and J ends, which lost 6 bases and 5 bases, there was a span of 13 bases. This CDR3 is built from 13 residues. The DNA of the CDR3 is TGTGCCAGCAGGCCGGCCCCTGGGGAGACCCAGTACTTC. This sequence encodes CASRPAPGETQYF.

This clone has a handful of counts. The genes are TRBV7-6 and TRBJ1-1; 7 nucleotides align to TRBD1. Germline lookup yields CDR1 SGHVS and CDR2 FNYEAQ. J lost 5 bases, V lost 4 bases, and 7 bases had no gene match. This CDR3 contains 14 residues. CDR3 region: CASSSTGSGTEAFF. CDR3 coding DNA: TGTGCCAGCAGCTCGACAGGGTCGGGGACTGAAGCTTTCTTT.

The chain is built from TRBV11-2 and TRBJ1-4; 9 bases align to TRBD1. There are 15 residues in the CDR3. The junction had 6 bases not matched to a gene; V was cut back by 3 bases and J by 7 bases. Germline-derived CDR1 and CDR2 are SGHAT and FQNNGV. This CDR3 is CASSLAGTGLEKLFF. In nucleotides, the CDR3 is TGTGCCAGCAGCTTGGCCGGGACAGGGCTTGAAAAACTGTTTTTT.

This chain uses TRBV27 with TRBJ2-2; no clear D gene. V was clipped by 1 base and J by 8 bases, with 11 bases between them. This CDR3 is 14 amino acids long. Germline V gene data show CDR1 as MNHEY and CDR2 as SMNVEV (reference sequence). The CDR3: CASSLLVGTGELFF. CDR3 in DNA: TGTGCCAGCAGTTTATTAGTGGGTACGGGGGAGCTGTTTTTT.